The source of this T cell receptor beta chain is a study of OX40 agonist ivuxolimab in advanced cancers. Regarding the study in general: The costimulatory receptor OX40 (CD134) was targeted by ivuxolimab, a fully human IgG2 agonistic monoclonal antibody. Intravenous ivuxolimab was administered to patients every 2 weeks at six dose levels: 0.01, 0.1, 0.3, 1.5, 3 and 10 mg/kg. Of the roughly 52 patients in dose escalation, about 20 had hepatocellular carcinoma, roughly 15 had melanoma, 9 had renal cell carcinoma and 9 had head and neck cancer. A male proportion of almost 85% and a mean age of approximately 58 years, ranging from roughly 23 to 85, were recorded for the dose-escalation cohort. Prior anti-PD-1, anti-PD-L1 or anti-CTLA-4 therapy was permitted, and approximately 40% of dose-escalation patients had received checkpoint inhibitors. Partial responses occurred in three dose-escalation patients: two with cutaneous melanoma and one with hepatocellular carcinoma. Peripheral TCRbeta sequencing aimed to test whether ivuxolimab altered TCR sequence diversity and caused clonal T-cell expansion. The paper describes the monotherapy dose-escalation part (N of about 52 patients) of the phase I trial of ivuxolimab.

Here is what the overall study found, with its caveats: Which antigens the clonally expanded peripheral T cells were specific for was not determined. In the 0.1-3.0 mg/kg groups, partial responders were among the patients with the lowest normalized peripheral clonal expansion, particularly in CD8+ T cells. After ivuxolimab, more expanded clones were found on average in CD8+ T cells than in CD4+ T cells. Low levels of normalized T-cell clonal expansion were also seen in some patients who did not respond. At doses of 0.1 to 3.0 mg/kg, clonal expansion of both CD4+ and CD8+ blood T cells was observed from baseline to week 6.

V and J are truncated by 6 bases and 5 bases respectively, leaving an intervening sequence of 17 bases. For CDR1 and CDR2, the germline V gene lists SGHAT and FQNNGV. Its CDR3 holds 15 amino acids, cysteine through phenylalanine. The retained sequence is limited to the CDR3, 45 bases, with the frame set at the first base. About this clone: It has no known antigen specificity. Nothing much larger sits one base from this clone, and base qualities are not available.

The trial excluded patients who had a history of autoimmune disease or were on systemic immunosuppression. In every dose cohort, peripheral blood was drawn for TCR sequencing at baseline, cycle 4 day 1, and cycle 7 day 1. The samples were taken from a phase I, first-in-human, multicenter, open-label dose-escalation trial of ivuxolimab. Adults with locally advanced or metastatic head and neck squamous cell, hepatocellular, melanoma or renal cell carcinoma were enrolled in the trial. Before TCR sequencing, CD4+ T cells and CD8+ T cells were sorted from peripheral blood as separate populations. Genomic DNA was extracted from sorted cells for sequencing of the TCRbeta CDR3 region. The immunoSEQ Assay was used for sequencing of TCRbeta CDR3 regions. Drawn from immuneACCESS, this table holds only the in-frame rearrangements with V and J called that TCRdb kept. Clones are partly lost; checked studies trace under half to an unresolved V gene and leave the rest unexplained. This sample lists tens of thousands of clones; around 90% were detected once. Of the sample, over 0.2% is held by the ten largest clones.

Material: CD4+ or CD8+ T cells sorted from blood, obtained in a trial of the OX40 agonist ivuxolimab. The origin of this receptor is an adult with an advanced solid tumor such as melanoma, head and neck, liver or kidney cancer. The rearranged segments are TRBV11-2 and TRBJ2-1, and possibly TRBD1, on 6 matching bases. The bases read TGTGCCAGCAGTGGGGGCGCTAGCAGAAACAATGAGCAGTTCTTC. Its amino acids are CASSGGASRNNEQFF.